This T cell receptor (beta chain) came from a study of blood T cell repertoires in COVID-19. Study summary: Material from acute and convalescent COVID-19 was sourced from the United States, Italy and Spain. The analysed material was cDNA or gDNA that came from T cells, B-cell-depleted T cells, or PBMCs.

Under the authors' procedure: Estimation of nucleated cell counts relied on the amplification of reference gene primers. Sequenced by immunoSEQ multiplex PCR; TCRdb stores in-frame clones only, minus some. That table gives V, J and clone size, and the DNA gave D and trimming. The table lists approximately 170,000 clones, about four fifths of them singletons. Germline V gives CDR1 SGHTA, CDR2 FQGNSA. The CDR3 has 15 amino acids. V lost 4 bases to trimming and J lost 0 bases, with 7 bases between them. The sequenced material came from peripheral blood. This sequence originates from a man aged 55 to 70 with active or convalescent COVID-19. The chain is built from TRBV7-2 and TRBJ2-6, with D possibly TRBD1 on 5 matching bases. The CDR3 loop reads CASSSQDSGANVLTF. The CDR3 nucleotides read TGTGCCAGCAGCTCACAGGACTCTGGGGCCAACGTCCTGACTTTC.